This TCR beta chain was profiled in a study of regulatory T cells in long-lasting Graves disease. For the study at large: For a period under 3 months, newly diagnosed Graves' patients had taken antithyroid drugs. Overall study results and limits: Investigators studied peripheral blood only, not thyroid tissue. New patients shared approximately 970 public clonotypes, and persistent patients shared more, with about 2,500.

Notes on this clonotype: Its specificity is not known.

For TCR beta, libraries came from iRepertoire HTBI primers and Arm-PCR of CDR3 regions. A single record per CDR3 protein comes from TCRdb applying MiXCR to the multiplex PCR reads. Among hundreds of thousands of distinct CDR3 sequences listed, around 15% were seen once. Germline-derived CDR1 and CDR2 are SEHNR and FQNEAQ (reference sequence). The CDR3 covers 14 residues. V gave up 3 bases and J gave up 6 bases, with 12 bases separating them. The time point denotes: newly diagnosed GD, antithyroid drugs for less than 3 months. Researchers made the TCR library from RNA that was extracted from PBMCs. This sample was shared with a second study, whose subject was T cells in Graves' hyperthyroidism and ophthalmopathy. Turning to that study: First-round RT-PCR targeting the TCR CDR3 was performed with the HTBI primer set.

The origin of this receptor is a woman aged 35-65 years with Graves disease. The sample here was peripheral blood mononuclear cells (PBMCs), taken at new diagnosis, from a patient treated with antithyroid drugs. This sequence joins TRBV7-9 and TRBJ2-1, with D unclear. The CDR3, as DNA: TGTGCCAGCAGCTTCGGAGAGAACTTCAATGAGCAGTTCTTC. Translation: CASSFGENFNEQFF.